The present entry profiles one TCR beta chain with its context. Its target is not known. This sample was included in a study of regulatory T cells in long-lasting Graves disease. Arm-PCR of CDR3 regions and iRepertoire HTBI primers were the basis on which TCR beta libraries were built. Per the original methods: Analysis of the samples identified roughly 62 TRBV and 15 or so TRBJ segments. TCRdb re-called the multiplex PCR reads through MiXCR, storing one row per CDR3 protein. In this record, the V and J calls reflect TCRdb's handling and not the investigators' own analysis. The table records more than 400,000 distinct CDR3 sequences, around 17% of them present only once. V lost 0 bases, J lost 9 bases, and 15 bases lay in between. CDR3 size: 14 residues. Germline V CDR1 and CDR2: MGHRA, YSYEKL. Overall study results and limits: TCR diversity was lower in persistent Graves' patients (versus newly diagnosed ones). There were preferences for TRBV28, TRBJ1-2 and TRBJ2-5 in persistent disease.

Noted time point: newly diagnosed GD, antithyroid drugs for less than 3 months. RNA extracted from PBMCs served as the sequencing template. These data were also reused for a study on T cells in Graves' hyperthyroidism and ophthalmopathy. That source adds: Most thyroid clonotypes expanded above 0.001 were also detected in blood.

This sequence joins TRBV4-1 and TRBJ2-7; no reliable D call. The sequence came from a woman between 25 and 40 years old with Graves disease. Sequencing was performed on peripheral blood mononuclear cells (PBMCs), taken at new diagnosis, from a patient treated with antithyroid drugs. For the CDR3, the DNA is TGCGCCAGCAGCCAAGAGAGGAACGGCGCTCGGCAGTACTTC. Encoded protein: CASSQERNGARQYF.